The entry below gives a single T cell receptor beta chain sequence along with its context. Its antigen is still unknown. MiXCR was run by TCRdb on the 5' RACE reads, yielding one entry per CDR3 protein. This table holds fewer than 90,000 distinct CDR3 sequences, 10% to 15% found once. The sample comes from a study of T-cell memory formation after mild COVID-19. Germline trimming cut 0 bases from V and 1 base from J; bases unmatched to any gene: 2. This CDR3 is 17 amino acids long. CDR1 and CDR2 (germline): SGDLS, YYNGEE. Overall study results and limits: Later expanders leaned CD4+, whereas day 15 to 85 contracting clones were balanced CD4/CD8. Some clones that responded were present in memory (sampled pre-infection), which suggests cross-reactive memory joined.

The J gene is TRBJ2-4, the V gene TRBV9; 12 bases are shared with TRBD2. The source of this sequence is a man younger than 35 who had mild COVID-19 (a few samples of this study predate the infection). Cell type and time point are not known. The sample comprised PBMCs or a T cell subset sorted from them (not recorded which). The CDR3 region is CASSVASGGAAKNIQYF. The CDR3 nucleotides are TGTGCCAGCAGCGTAGCTAGCGGGGGGGCTGCCAAAAACATTCAGTACTTC.